Each of the 26 T cell receptor beta chains below was sequenced from the same sample in a study of siplizumab effects on memory and regulatory T cells. Libraries were prepared by immunoSEQ multiplex PCR; TCRdb keeps only in-frame clonotypes and omits some of them. The table lists about 110,000 clones, under 95% of them singletons, with approximately 0.3% in the top ten. Input material: CD4+ T cells sorted from blood. These receptors all come from a human donor in good health.

The rearrangement links TRBV4-2 to TRBJ2-3; the D is unclear. The CDR3 loop spans 12 amino acids. V dropped 1 base and J dropped 6 bases, with 5 bases sitting between them. Per the germline V gene, CDR1 is LGHNA and CDR2 is YNFKEQ. The CDR3 sequence: CASSQVLDTQYF. The CDR3 nucleotides are TGTGCCAGCAGCCAAGTTCTGGATACGCAGTATTTT.

The chain recombines TRBV5-6 with TRBJ1-2; perhaps TRBD1 as D (6 bases). V was pared by 6 bases and J by 0 bases, with 15 bases between. Germline loops: CDR1 SGHDT, CDR2 YYEEEE. The CDR3 is made up of 15 amino acids. In DNA, the CDR3 is TGTGCCAGCACTGCGACAGGACGAGCTAACTATGGCTACACCTTC. This encodes CASTATGRANYGYTF.

This rearrangement joins TRBV5-1 to TRBJ2-2; the D is unclear. The CDR3 spans 15 residues. The V end was cut by 1 base, the J end by 6 bases, with 13 bases between. Germline lookup yields CDR1 SGHRS and CDR2 YFSETQ. The CDR3, as DNA: TGCGCCAGCAGCTTGTCGAGCCAAGCGTCCGGGGAGCTGTTTTTT. Amino acids: CASSLSSQASGELFF.

V is TRBV11-2 and J is TRBJ2-4, with D possibly matching TRBD2 (6 bases). Trimming removed 2 bases at V and 0 bases at J, with 8 bases between. CDR3 length: 15 residues. The V gene's germline CDR1 is SGHAT and CDR2 FQNNGV. The CDR3 sequence is CASSLSGVAKNIQYF. In DNA form, the CDR3 reads TGTGCCAGCAGCTTATCGGGGGTAGCCAAAAACATTCAGTACTTC.

The chain has TRBV19 and TRBJ1-1, with D perhaps matching TRBD1 (6 bases). The germline gives CDR1 LNHDA, CDR2 SQIVND (reference sequence). This CDR3 comprises 15 residues. V gave up 3 bases and J gave up 3 bases, with 14 bases separating them. CDR3 sequence: CASSIVQGLYTEAFF. CDR3 coding DNA: TGTGCCAGTAGTATCGTCCAGGGGCTTTACACTGAAGCTTTCTTT.

The chain couples TRBV5-1 to TRBJ2-2, with 10 bases identical to TRBD2. This CDR3 is built from 16 residues. Germline V CDR1 and CDR2: SGHRS, YFSETQ. J gave up 3 bases and V 5 bases, and 7 bases lay outside the gene matches. CDR3 loop: CASSLAGGLDTGELFF. The CDR3 DNA reads as TGCGCCAGCAGTTTAGCGGGGGGCCTAGACACCGGGGAGCTGTTTTTT. Combining the CDR3 with reference TRBV5-1 and TRBJ2-2 gives the whole variable domain KAGVTQTPRYLIKTRGQQVTLSCSPISGHRSVSWYQQTPGQGLQFLFEYFSETQRNKGNFPGRFSGRQFSNSRSEMNVSTLELGDSALYLCASSLAGGLDTGELFFGEGSRLTVL.

Concerning this clone: The junction differs from germline at one of its ends, possibly a read error. This chain uses TRBV6-5 with TRBJ2-7; D not certain. This CDR3 is 16 amino acids long. Germline loops: CDR1 MNHEY, CDR2 SVGAGI. The CDR3 DNA reads as TGTGCCAGCAGTTACTCGAGTCGAGGCAACTCCCACGAGCAGTACTTC. Translated, it gives CASSYSSRGNSHEQYF.

The genes are TRBV6-1 and TRBJ2-7; no firm D call. V lost 5 bases and J 3 bases, leaving 8 bases between the germline ends. Germline CDR1 reads MNHNS; CDR2 reads SASEGT. This CDR3 has 12 amino acids. DNA for the CDR3: TGTGCCAGCAGTACCGCCGTCTACGAGCAGTACTTC. It is translated as CASSTAVYEQYF.

The V and J genes are TRBV7-8 and TRBJ1-2; D uncertain. V was pared by 0 bases and J by 7 bases, with 6 bases between. The length of the CDR3 is 12 residues. The germline gives CDR1 SGHVS, CDR2 FQNEAQ. CDR3 DNA: TGTGCCAGCAGCTTAGCGGAAGGTGGCTACACCTTC. Its protein is CASSLAEGGYTF.

This clone has a handful of counts. The J gene is TRBJ1-2, the V gene TRBV19; 7 bases align to TRBD1. V was pared by 7 bases and J by 4 bases, with 6 bases of the junction left unmatched. Per the germline V gene, CDR1 is LNHDA and CDR2 is SQIVND (reference sequence). The CDR3 is 13 residues long. CDR3 sequence: CASTVDRPYGYTF. The CDR3 DNA reads TGTGCCAGTACCGTGGACAGGCCCTATGGCTACACCTTC. Combining the CDR3 with reference TRBV19 and TRBJ1-2 gives the whole variable domain DGGITQSPKYLFRKEGQNVTLSCEQNLNHDAMYWYRQDPGQGLRLIYYSQIVNDFQKGDIAEGYSVSREKKESFPLTVTSAQKNPTAFYLCASTVDRPYGYTFGSGTRLTVV.

The chain has TRBV5-1 and TRBJ1-3; TRBD1 is a possible D gene (5 bases). Germline CDR1 reads SGHRS; CDR2 reads YFSETQ. The CDR3 length is 14 residues. Trimming pared 0 bases from V and 4 bases from J, leaving 8 bases between. The CDR3 bases are TGCGCCAGCAGCTTGGCAGGGAGGGGAAACACCATATATTTT. Encoded protein: CASSLAGRGNTIYF.

The chain is built from TRBV7-2 and TRBJ2-5; TRBD2 matches at 8 bases. The V gene end was trimmed by 0 bases and the J gene end by 1 base; junction bases not matched to a gene: 4. The length of the CDR3 is 16 residues. In germline, CDR1 is SGHTA, CDR2 FQGNSA. The CDR3 DNA reads TGTGCCAGCAGCTTAGCTTCGGGGGGGGGCCAAGAGACCCAGTACTTC. It codes for CASSLASGGGQETQYF.

The chain has TRBV19 and TRBJ1-6; D not resolved. Germline-derived CDR1 and CDR2 are LNHDA and SQIVND (reference sequence). This CDR3 contains 14 residues. V was clipped by 2 bases and J by 7 bases, with 9 bases between them. CDR3 region: CASSIIGRNSPLHF. CDR3 DNA sequence: TGTGCCAGTAGTATAATAGGAAGGAATTCACCCCTCCACTTT.

This sequence joins TRBV19 and TRBJ1-5, with TRBD1 matching 7 bases. J was trimmed by 0 bases and V by 8 bases; bases with no gene match: 7. CDR3 length equals 15 residues. The germline V gene encodes CDR1 LNHDA and CDR2 SQIVND (reference sequence). CDR3 sequence (DNA): TGTGCCAGTGTTCGGGACAGCTATAGCAATCAGCCCCAGCATTTT. The encoded protein is CASVRDSYSNQPQHF.

V is TRBV9 and J is TRBJ1-2; 9 nucleotides match TRBD1. Germline trimming cut 3 bases from V and 0 bases from J; bases unmatched to any gene: 6. The CDR3 contains 16 residues. Per the germline V gene, CDR1 is SGDLS and CDR2 is YYNGEE. DNA of the CDR3: TGTGCCAGCAGCGCGGGACAGGGACTAGCTAACTATGGCTACACCTTC. Protein: CASSAGQGLANYGYTF.

The chain is built from TRBV7-3 and TRBJ1-4, with D unresolved. The CDR3 extends over 17 amino acids. From germline, CDR1 is SGHTA and CDR2 FQGTGA. The ends were cut back, 0 bases at V and 0 bases at J, with 11 bases in the middle. The CDR3 sequence is CASSLTGYPATNEKLFF. The CDR3 DNA follows: TGTGCCAGCAGCTTAACTGGGTACCCGGCAACTAATGAAAAACTGTTTTTT.

The CDR3 reads CASSPVGYPRQETQYF. The CDR3 region has the DNA TGTGCCAGCAGTCCCGTGGGCTACCCCCGCCAAGAGACCCAGTACTTC. The rearrangement joins TRBV7-2 to TRBJ2-5; no reliable D call. Looked up from germline, CDR1 is SGHTA and CDR2 is FQGNSA. The CDR3 is 16 amino acids. Trimming shortened V by 6 bases and J by 1 base, and 18 bases separated the two germline ends.

The rearrangement joins TRBV18 to TRBJ1-1; 9 bases agree with TRBD1. The junction had 4 bases not matched to a gene; V was cut back by 6 bases and J by 2 bases. Germline values: CDR1 KGHSH, CDR2 LQKENI. This CDR3 has 14 residues. CDR3 amino acids: CASSLTGGNTEAFF. The CDR3 bases are TGTGCCAGCTCCTTGACAGGGGGAAACACTGAAGCTTTCTTT.

This clone was seen only a few times. The V call is TRBV2, the J call TRBJ2-7; D might be TRBD1 (6 bases). The CDR3 is 13 amino acids. Germline values: CDR1 SNHLY, CDR2 FYNNEI. With 2 bases removed from V and 5 bases from J, the gap between germline ends came to 10 bases. The CDR3 coding sequence is TGTGCCAGCAGTGAACAGGGGCTCAACGAGCAGTACTTC. Residues: CASSEQGLNEQYF.

The chain couples TRBV5-6 to TRBJ2-3, with D perhaps being TRBD1 or TRBD2 (5 bases each). Trimming removed 0 bases at V and 6 bases at J, with 14 bases between. The CDR3 sequence is 15 residues long. Germline V gene data show CDR1 as SGHDT and CDR2 as YYEEEE. The CDR3 DNA reads as TGTGCCAGCAGCTTGGTGGTGGGGGACGGCGATACGCAGTATTTT. This encodes CASSLVVGDGDTQYF.

The rearrangement links TRBV27 to TRBJ2-7, with 9 nucleotides matching TRBD1. From germline, CDR1 is MNHEY and CDR2 SMNVEV (reference sequence). The length of the CDR3 is 13 residues. V lost 6 bases to trimming and J lost 6 bases; unmatched junction nucleotides: 6. This CDR3 is CASSRTGVGEQYF. CDR3 bases: TGTGCCAGCAGCCGGACAGGGGTGGGCGAGCAGTACTTC.

This clone was observed a few times. V is TRBV2 and J is TRBJ1-3, with a weak D call TRBD1 (5 bases). The CDR3 is 15 residues long. V shed 6 bases and J shed 2 bases, with 14 bases lying between them. Germline V lookup: CDR1 SNHLY, CDR2 FYNNEI. CDR3 residues: CASRGGVAAGNTIYF. In DNA, the CDR3 is TGTGCCAGCAGGGGAGGGGTTGCGGCTGGAAACACCATATATTTT. Looking up the rest from reference TRBV2 and TRBJ1-3 gives the full variable domain: EPEVTQTPSHQVTQMGQEVILRCVPISNHLYFYWYRQILGQKVEFLVSFYNNEISEKSEIFDDQFSVERPDGSNFTLKIRSTKLEDSAMYFCASRGGVAAGNTIYFGEGSWLTVV.

This chain connects TRBV6-5 to TRBJ1-2, with D possibly TRBD1 on 6 matching bases. The V end lost 7 bases, the J end lost 5 bases, and 11 bases lay between the germline ends. The V gene's germline CDR1 is MNHEY and CDR2 SVGAGI. CDR3 length: 12 residues. The CDR3 DNA reads TGTGCCAGCACCATGACAGGATATGGCTACACCTTC. Its translation is CASTMTGYGYTF.

The chain employs TRBV5-1 and TRBJ2-7; no clear D gene. Germline V gives CDR1 SGHRS, CDR2 YFSETQ. V lost 5 bases and J lost 0, with 15 bases in between. This CDR3 is 15 amino acids long. This CDR3 is CASSATGSSSYEQYF. In DNA, the CDR3 is TGCGCCAGCAGTGCGACGGGCAGTTCCTCCTACGAGCAGTACTTC.

This clone was seen a few times. This rearrangement joins TRBV10-2 to TRBJ2-7; D perhaps matches TRBD1 (6 bases). Germline CDR1 WSHSY, CDR2 SAAADI. The CDR3 has 16 residues. Trimming took off 3 bases at V and 1 base at J, with 16 bases between the two ends. CDR3 DNA: TGCGCCAGCAGTGATACCCTTCGGACAGTTTCCTACGAGCAGTACTTC. Protein sequence: CASSDTLRTVSYEQYF.

This chain joins TRBV6-5 and TRBJ1-1; D is unclear. CDR1 and CDR2 (germline): MNHEY, SVGAGI. This CDR3 has 14 amino acids. V gave up 6 bases and J gave up 2 bases, with 13 bases separating them. CDR3 DNA: TGTGCCAGCAGCCATACTGGGATTAACACTGAAGCTTTCTTT. Translation gives CASSHTGINTEAFF.